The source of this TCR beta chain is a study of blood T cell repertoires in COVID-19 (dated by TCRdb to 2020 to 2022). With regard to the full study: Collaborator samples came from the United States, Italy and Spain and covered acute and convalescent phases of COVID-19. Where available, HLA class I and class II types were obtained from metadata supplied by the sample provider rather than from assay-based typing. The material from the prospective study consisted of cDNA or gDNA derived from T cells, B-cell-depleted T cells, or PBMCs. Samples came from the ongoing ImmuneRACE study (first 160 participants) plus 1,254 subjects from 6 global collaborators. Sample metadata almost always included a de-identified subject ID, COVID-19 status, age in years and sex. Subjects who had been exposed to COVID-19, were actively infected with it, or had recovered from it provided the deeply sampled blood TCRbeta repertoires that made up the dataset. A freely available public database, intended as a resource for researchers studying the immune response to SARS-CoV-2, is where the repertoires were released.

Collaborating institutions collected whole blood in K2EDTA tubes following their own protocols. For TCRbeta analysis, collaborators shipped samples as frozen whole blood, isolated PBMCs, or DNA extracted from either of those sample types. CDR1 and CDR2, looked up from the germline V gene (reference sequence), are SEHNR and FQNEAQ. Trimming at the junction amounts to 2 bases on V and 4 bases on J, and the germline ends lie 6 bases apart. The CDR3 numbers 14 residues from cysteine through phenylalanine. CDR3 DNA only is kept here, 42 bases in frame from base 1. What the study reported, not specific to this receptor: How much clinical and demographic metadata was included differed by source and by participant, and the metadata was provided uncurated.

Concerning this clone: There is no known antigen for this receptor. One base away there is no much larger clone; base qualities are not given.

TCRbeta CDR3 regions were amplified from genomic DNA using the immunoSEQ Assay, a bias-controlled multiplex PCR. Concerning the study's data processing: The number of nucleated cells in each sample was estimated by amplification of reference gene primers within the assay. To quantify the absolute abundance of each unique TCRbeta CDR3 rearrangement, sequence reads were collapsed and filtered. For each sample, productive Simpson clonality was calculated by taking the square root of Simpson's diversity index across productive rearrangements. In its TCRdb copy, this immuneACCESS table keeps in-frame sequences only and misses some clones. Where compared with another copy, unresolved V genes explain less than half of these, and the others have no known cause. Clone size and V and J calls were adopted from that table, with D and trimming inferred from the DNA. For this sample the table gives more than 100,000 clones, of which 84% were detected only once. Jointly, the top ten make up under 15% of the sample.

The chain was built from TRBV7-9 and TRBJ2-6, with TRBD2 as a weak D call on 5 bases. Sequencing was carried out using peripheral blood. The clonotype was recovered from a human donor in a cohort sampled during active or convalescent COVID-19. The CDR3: CASSLRGGANVLTF. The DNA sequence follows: TGTGCCAGCAGCTTAAGAGGGGGGGCCAACGTCCTGACTTTC.